The sequence of this TCR beta chain was determined in a study of cytomegalovirus exposure and HLA in healthy donors. General observations from the study: Later on, an analysis found that several of the most significant clusters appeared to be linked to common viral pathogens, which included parvovirus B19.

Primers: 60 Vbeta forward and 13 Jbeta reverse. The method was immunoSEQ multiplex PCR; TCRdb's version includes in-frame clones alone and lacks a portion of them. The sample contains 170,000 or so clones, 80% of which appear only once. Germline CDR1 is SGHVS and CDR2 is FNYEAQ. Trimming took 0 bases from V and 0 from J; bases not matched to a gene: 3. There are 17 residues in the CDR3. Worth noting for this clone: The antigen is unknown.

The rearrangement joins TRBV7-6 to TRBJ2-2; 8 bases map to TRBD2. The sample taken for sequencing was PBMCs. The sequence was collected from a man younger than 45 in good health and CMV-seropositive. CDR3 DNA: TGTGCCAGCAGCTTAGCGCCTAGCGGGCCGAACACCGGGGAGCTGTTTTTT. It translates to CASSLAPSGPNTGELFF. The variable domain in full, with the rest retrieved from reference TRBV7-6 and TRBJ2-2, is GAGVSQSPRYKVTKRGQDVALRCDPISGHVSLYWYRQALGQGPEFLTYFNYEAQQDKSGLPNDRFSAERPEGSISTLTIQRTEQRDSAMYRCASSLAPSGPNTGELFFGEGSRLTVL.